A single T cell receptor beta chain is shown here with its context. Antigen specificity is unknown. Documented time point: cycle 4 day 1 (C4D1), after less than seven weeks of nivolumab. Brentuximab vedotin exposure varied, and every patient relapsed after autologous stem cell transplantation. Libraries were prepared by immunoSEQ multiplex PCR; TCRdb keeps only in-frame clonotypes and omits some of them. The table includes about 22,000 clones, about three quarters detected once. Between the trimmed V and J ends, which lost 0 bases and 6 bases, there was a span of 8 bases. In germline, CDR1 is KGHSH, CDR2 LQKENI. The CDR3 is made up of 14 amino acids. This record comes from a study of PD-1 blockade in classical Hodgkin lymphoma. Study findings and constraints: A reduction in baseline TCR diversity was reportedly seen in newly diagnosed patients relative to healthy donors. When nivolumab was started under 1 year after ASCT, patients were excluded.

The chain carries TRBV18 and TRBJ2-2; D is uncertain. This TCR came from a human donor with classical Hodgkin lymphoma. The sequencing used peripheral blood mononuclear cells (PBMCs), collected before the fourth cycle of nivolumab. The CDR3 loop reads CASSPPASAGELFF. The CDR3 DNA reads as TGTGCCAGCTCACCACCGGCTAGTGCCGGGGAGCTGTTTTTT.